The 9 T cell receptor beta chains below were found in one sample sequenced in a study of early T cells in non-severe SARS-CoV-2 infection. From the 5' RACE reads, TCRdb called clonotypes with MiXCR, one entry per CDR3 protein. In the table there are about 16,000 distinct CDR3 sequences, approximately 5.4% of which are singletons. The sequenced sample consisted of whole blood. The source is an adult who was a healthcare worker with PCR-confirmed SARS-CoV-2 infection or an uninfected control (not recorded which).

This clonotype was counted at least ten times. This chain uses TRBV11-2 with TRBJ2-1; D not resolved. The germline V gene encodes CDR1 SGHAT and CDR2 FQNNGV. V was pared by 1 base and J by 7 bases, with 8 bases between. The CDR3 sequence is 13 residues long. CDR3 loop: CASSLGDRNEQFF. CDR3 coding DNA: TGTGCCAGCAGCTTAGGGGATCGGAATGAGCAGTTCTTC.

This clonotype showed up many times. CDR3 sequence: CASSFLSRDAYGYTF. In DNA, the CDR3 is TGTGCCAGCAGCTTTCTTAGCAGGGACGCCTATGGCTACACCTTC. The chain uses TRBV7-8 and TRBJ1-2, with D perhaps matching TRBD1 (5 bases). In germline, CDR1 is SGHVS, CDR2 FQNEAQ. Trimming took off 3 bases at V and 4 bases at J, with 15 bases between the two ends. This CDR3 is built from 15 residues.

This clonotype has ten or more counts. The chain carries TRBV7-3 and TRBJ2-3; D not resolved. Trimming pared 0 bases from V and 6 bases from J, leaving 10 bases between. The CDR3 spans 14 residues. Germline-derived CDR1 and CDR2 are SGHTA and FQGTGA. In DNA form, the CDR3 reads TGTGCCAGCAGCTTAACTGGCCCCCGGGATACGCAGTATTTT. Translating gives CASSLTGPRDTQYF.

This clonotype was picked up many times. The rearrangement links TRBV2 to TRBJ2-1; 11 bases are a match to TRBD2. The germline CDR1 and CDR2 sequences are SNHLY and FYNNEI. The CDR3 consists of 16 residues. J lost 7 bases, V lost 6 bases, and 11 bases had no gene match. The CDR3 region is CASSPELAGVGNEQFF. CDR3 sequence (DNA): TGTGCCAGCAGCCCGGAACTAGCGGGAGTGGGGAATGAGCAGTTCTTC.

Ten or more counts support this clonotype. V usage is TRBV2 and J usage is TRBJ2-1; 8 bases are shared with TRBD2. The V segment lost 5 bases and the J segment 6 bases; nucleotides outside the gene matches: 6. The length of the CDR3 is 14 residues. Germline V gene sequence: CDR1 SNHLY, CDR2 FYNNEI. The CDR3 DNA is TGTGCCAGCAGTAATCCGGGAGGGAGCAATGAGCAGTTCTTC. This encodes CASSNPGGSNEQFF.

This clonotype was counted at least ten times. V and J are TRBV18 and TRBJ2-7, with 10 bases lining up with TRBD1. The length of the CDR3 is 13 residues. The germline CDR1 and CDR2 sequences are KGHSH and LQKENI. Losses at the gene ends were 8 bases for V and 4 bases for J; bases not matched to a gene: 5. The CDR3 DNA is TGTGCCAGCCCTGACAGGGGGCGTTACGAGCAGTACGTC. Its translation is CASPDRGRYEQYV.

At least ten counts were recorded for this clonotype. CDR3 amino acids: CSVEANYGYTF. DNA of the CDR3: TGCAGCGTTGAGGCTAACTATGGCTACACCTTC. The chain uses TRBV29-1 and TRBJ1-2; D is unclear. V was trimmed by 3 bases and J by 0 bases, leaving 2 bases between them. CDR1 SQVTM and CDR2 ANQGSEA come from the germline V gene. The CDR3 runs 11 residues.

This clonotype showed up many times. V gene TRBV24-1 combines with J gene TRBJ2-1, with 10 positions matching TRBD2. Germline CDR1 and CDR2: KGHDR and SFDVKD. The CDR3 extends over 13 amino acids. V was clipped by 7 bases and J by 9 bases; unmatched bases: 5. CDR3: CATRGLASSEQFF. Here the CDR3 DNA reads TGTGCCACCAGGGGACTAGCGAGCAGTGAGCAGTTCTTC.

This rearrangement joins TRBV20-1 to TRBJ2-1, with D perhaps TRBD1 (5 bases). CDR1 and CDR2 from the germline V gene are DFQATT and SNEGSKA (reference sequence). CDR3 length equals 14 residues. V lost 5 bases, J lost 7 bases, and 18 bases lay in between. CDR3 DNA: TGCAGTGCTCCCCCCTGGGCAGGGCGTAATGAGCAGTTCTTC. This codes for CSAPPWAGRNEQFF.